These T cell receptor beta chains were read from a single sample in a study of identical twins. TCRdb fed the 5' RACE reads into MiXCR, producing one record per CDR3 protein. Among 650,000 to 750,000 distinct CDR3 sequences, 21% were seen once, and the ten largest hold 4% to 4.5%. This sample also belongs to another study, concerning T cells expressing NK-cell markers.

The sequencing sample was made of PBMCs. These receptors came from a woman aged 18-29 years in good health. Both conserved end residues are part of each CDR3. A D gene is named only where the DNA matches it firmly. Some rows have no size entry. The others give once, few or many, or a class for an expanded clone.

TRBD2,TRBV7-3,few,TRBJ2-1,CASSLTLGLAGPTPYNNEQFF,TGTGCCAGCAGCTTAACGTTGGGACTAGCGGGCCCCACCCCTTATAACAATGAGCAGTTCTTC
TRBD1,TRBV11-2,NA,TRBJ2-7,CASSLDLGTEPFHEQYF,TGTGCCAGCAGCTTAGATCTGGGGACAGAACCCTTCCACGAGCAGTACTTC
NA,TRBV7-2,NA,TRBJ2-4,CASSPGNGVAKNIQYF,TGTGCCAGCAGCCCTGGGAACGGGGTAGCCAAAAACATTCAGTACTTC
TRBD2,TRBV5-1,few,TRBJ2-1,CASSFRPGLAGGHNEQFF,TGCGCCAGCAGCTTCCGGCCGGGACTAGCGGGGGGCCACAATGAGCAGTTCTTC
NA,TRBV20-1,NA,TRBJ1-1,CSASQPGGGNTEAFF,TGCAGTGCTAGCCAACCCGGGGGCGGCAACACTGAAGCTTTCTTT
NA,TRBV7-2,many,TRBJ2-5,CASSPPLGYQETQYF,TGTGCCAGCAGCCCCCCCCTCGGTTACCAAGAGACCCAGTACTTC
NA,TRBV27,NA,TRBJ2-7,CASRPDLWGFYEQYF,TGTGCCAGCAGACCTGATCTCTGGGGTTTCTACGAGCAGTACTTC
TRBD2,TRBV5-1,NA,TRBJ2-6,CASSKIPTGGSGANVLTF,TGCGCCAGCAGCAAAATCCCAACGGGAGGGTCCGGGGCCAACGTCCTGACTTTC
NA,TRBV27,NA,TRBJ2-3,CASSWVWRGGSTDTQYF,TGTGCCAGCAGTTGGGTGTGGAGGGGCGGGAGCACAGATACGCAGTATTTT
TRBD2,TRBV6-1,few,TRBJ2-7,CASGHSGRGTYEQYF,TGTGCCAGCGGGCATAGCGGGAGAGGGACCTACGAGCAGTACTTC
NA,TRBV7-2,few,TRBJ1-1,CASSQRVEAFF,TGTGCCAGCAGTCAAAGGGTAGAAGCTTTCTTT
NA,TRBV11-1,many,TRBJ2-2,CASSLPDGPSRFTGELFF,TGTGCCAGCAGCTTACCCGACGGTCCGAGCCGATTCACCGGGGAGCTGTTTTTT
TRBD1,TRBV12-3/TRBV12-4,few,TRBJ2-5,CASSFRPPGQGEETQYF,TGTGCCAGCAGTTTTAGGCCTCCGGGACAGGGGGAAGAGACCCAGTACTTC
TRBD2,TRBV6-5,many,TRBJ2-7,CASSSTLAGSYEQYF,TGTGCCAGCAGTTCAACGCTAGCGGGGTCCTACGAGCAGTACTTC
NA,TRBV6-2/TRBV6-3,NA,TRBJ1-1,CASTVEGVNTEAFF,TGTGCCAGCACCGTGGAGGGGGTAAACACTGAAGCTTTCTTT
NA,TRBV7-3,NA,TRBJ1-1,CASSTGPRAEAFF,TGTGCCAGCAGCACAGGGCCACGGGCTGAAGCTTTCTTT
NA,TRBV6-5,NA,TRBJ2-2,CASSYSSTTGELFF,TGTGCCAGCAGTTACTCGAGTACCACCGGGGAGCTGTTTTTT
TRBD1,TRBV20-1,few,TRBJ1-5,CSARQGEEPQHF,TGCAGTGCTCGACAGGGGGAAGAGCCCCAGCATTTT
TRBD1,TRBV29-1,few,TRBJ1-2,CSVVSSGQGRYGYTF,TGCAGCGTTGTGTCGTCCGGACAGGGCCGCTATGGCTACACCTTC
TRBD1,TRBV3-1,few,TRBJ2-7,CASGTGPSEQYF,TGTGCCAGCGGGACAGGGCCATCCGAGCAGTACTTC
NA,TRBV29-1,NA,TRBJ2-3,CSVAWSTRGTDTQYF,TGCAGCGTGGCCTGGTCCACTAGAGGCACAGATACGCAGTATTTT
TRBD1,TRBV6-5,NA,TRBJ1-4,CASSFRDSNEKLFF,TGTGCCAGCAGTTTCCGGGACAGTAATGAAAAACTGTTTTTT
NA,TRBV11-3,few,TRBJ2-3,CASTLGREEVDTQYF,TGTGCCAGCACCCTAGGACGGGAAGAGGTGGATACGCAGTATTTT
NA,TRBV12-3/TRBV12-4,NA,TRBJ1-2,CASSWAGSLYTF,TGTGCCAGCAGTTGGGCTGGTTCGCTCTACACCTTC
TRBD2,TRBV24-1,NA,TRBJ2-1,CATSDLSVLAGEKPFF,TGTGCCACCAGTGATTTGAGCGTTCTAGCGGGAGAAAAACCGTTCTTC
NA,TRBV4-2,NA,TRBJ2-2,CASSPAEGSTGELFF,TGTGCCAGCAGCCCGGCGGAGGGTAGCACCGGGGAGCTGTTTTTT
NA,TRBV20-1,NA,TRBJ2-7,CSVVTVTYEQYF,TGCAGTGTGGTGACAGTAACCTACGAGCAGTACTTC
NA,TRBV20-1,NA,TRBJ2-5,CSAPNPAMQETQYF,TGCAGTGCCCCGAACCCAGCAATGCAAGAGACCCAGTACTTC
TRBD2,TRBV5-1,NA,TRBJ2-7,CASQMTSGYSSYEQYF,TGCGCCAGCCAGATGACTAGCGGGTACAGCTCCTACGAGCAGTACTTC
NA,TRBV5-5,NA,TRBJ2-7,CASSAGPTYEQYF,TGTGCCAGCAGCGCGGGGCCTACCTACGAGCAGTACTTC
NA,TRBV15,NA,TRBJ1-1,CATSRDLGSGTEAFF,TGTGCCACCAGCAGAGATCTGGGCAGTGGCACTGAAGCTTTCTTT
NA,TRBV3-1,NA,TRBJ2-1,CASSQATGYEQFF,TGTGCCAGCAGCCAAGCGACAGGTTATGAGCAGTTCTTC
NA,TRBV10-3,NA,TRBJ2-1,CAIRGTYNEQFF,TGTGCCATCAGGGGGACTTACAATGAGCAGTTCTTC
NA,TRBV6-4,many,TRBJ2-3,CASGGGGTDTQYF,TGTGCCAGCGGAGGGGGGGGCACAGATACGCAGTATTTT
NA,TRBV11-2,NA,TRBJ2-5,CASSFSYGREETQYF,TGTGCCAGCAGCTTCTCCTATGGGCGAGAAGAGACCCAGTACTTC
NA,TRBV6-1,many,TRBJ2-1,CASSEAMLSQFF,TGTGCCAGCAGTGAAGCGATGCTATCCCAGTTCTTC
NA,TRBV20-1,NA,TRBJ2-3,CSAREPRATDTQYF,TGCAGTGCCAGAGAGCCTAGGGCCACAGATACGCAGTATTTT
TRBD1,TRBV6-1,few,TRBJ2-3,CATKGWGQGSDTQYF,TGTGCCACAAAAGGATGGGGACAGGGATCAGATACGCAGTATTTT
NA,TRBV6-5,few,TRBJ2-7,CASSFLRGAHEQYF,TGTGCCAGCAGTTTCTTACGGGGGGCCCACGAGCAGTACTTC
TRBD2,TRBV20-1,few,TRBJ2-1,CSAERLAGGLDEQFF,TGCAGTGCGGAACGACTAGCGGGAGGCCTAGATGAGCAGTTCTTC
NA,TRBV7-9,many,TRBJ2-5,CASSNGETQYF,TGTGCCAGCAGCAACGGGGAGACCCAGTACTTC
NA,TRBV11-2,NA,TRBJ1-5,CASSLGFQGQPQHF,TGTGCCAGCAGCTTAGGGTTTCAAGGTCAGCCCCAGCATTTT
NA,TRBV12-3/TRBV12-4,once,TRBJ2-6,CACSFGRQGGSGANVLTF,TGTGCCTGCAGTTTTGGTCGGCAGGGGGGCTCCGGGGCCAACGTCCTGACTTTC
NA,TRBV11-2,NA,TRBJ1-1,CASSLTLEAFF,TGTGCCAGCAGCCTTACCCTTGAAGCTTTCTTT
NA,TRBV11-2,NA,TRBJ1-4,CASSSGAGKKLFF,TGTGCCAGCAGCTCAGGGGCAGGGAAAAAACTGTTTTTT
NA,TRBV11-2,NA,TRBJ2-1,CASILGGGHYNEQFF,TGTGCCAGCATATTGGGGGGGGGCCACTACAATGAGCAGTTCTTC
TRBD2,TRBV12-3/TRBV12-4,many,TRBJ2-1,CASRALELAGTYNEQFF,TGTGCCAGCAGGGCCCTGGAACTAGCGGGGACCTACAATGAGCAGTTCTTC
TRBD1,TRBV9,few,TRBJ1-4,CASSLRGQGNGKLFF,TGTGCCAGCAGCCTGCGAGGACAGGGGAACGGAAAACTGTTTTTT
TRBD1,TRBV12-3/TRBV12-4,few,TRBJ2-1,CASSSFWARDRDYNEQFF,TGTGCCAGCAGTTCATTTTGGGCCCGGGACAGAGACTACAATGAGCAGTTCTTC
NA,TRBV5-1,few,TRBJ1-1,CASSGRRDNTEAFF,TGCGCCAGCAGCGGACGACGTGATAACACTGAAGCTTTCTTT
NA,TRBV7-2,NA,TRBJ2-3,CASSPGLGAFTDTQYF,TGTGCCAGCAGCCCAGGGTTGGGTGCCTTCACAGATACGCAGTATTTT
NA,TRBV7-2,NA,TRBJ2-3,CASSPRHRASTDTQYF,TGTGCCAGCAGCCCCCGCCACAGGGCTAGCACAGATACGCAGTATTTT
NA,TRBV2,NA,TRBJ2-6,CAGRAGANVLTF,TGTGCCGGAAGAGCTGGGGCCAACGTCCTGACTTTC
NA,TRBV5-1,NA,TRBJ2-1,CASVQGTPYNEQFF,TGCGCCAGCGTTCAGGGAACCCCCTACAATGAGCAGTTCTTC
NA,TRBV6-5,NA,TRBJ2-1,CASSYSDEYNEQFF,TGTGCCAGCAGTTACTCGGATGAGTACAATGAGCAGTTCTTC
TRBD2,TRBV12-3/TRBV12-4,NA,TRBJ2-1,CASSPNRGRYNEQFF,TGTGCCAGCAGTCCCAACCGCGGGAGGTACAATGAGCAGTTCTTC
NA,TRBV30,NA,TRBJ2-1,CAWSVGVAEGGEQFF,TGTGCCTGGAGTGTAGGGGTAGCGGAGGGGGGTGAGCAGTTCTTC
NA,TRBV5-1,many,TRBJ2-7,CASSLGTGYYEQYF,TGCGCCAGCAGCTTGGGTACAGGTTATTACGAGCAGTACTTC